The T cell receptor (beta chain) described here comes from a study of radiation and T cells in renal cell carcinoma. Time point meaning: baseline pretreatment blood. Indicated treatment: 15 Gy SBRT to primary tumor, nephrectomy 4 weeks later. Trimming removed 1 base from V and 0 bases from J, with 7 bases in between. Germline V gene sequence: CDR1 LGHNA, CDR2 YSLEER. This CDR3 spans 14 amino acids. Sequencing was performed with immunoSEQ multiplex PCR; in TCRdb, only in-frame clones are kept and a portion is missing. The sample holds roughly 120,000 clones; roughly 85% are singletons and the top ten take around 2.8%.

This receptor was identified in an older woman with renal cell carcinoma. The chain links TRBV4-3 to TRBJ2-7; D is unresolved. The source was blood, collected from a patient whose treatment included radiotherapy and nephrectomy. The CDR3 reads CASSQGRSSYEQYF. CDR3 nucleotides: TGCGCCAGCAGCCAAGGAAGGAGCTCCTACGAGCAGTACTTC.